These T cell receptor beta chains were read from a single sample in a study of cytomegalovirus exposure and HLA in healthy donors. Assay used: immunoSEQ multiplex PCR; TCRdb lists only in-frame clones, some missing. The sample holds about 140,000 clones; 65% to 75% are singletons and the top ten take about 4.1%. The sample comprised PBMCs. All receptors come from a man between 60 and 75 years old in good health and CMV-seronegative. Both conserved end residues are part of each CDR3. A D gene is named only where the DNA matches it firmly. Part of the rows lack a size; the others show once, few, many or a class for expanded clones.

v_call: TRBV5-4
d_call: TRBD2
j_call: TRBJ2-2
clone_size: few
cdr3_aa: CASSLGLAGNTGELFF
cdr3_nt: TGTGCCAGCAGCTTGGGTCTAGCGGGAAACACCGGGGAGCTGTTTTTT

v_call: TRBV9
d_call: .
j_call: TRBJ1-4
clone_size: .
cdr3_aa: CASSVQGSNEKLFF
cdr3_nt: TGTGCCAGCAGCGTACAGGGGTCTAATGAAAAACTGTTTTTT

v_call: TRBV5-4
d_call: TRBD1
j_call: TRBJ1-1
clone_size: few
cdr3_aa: CVQGAGTEAFF
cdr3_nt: TGTGTTCAGGGGGCGGGCACTGAAGCTTTCTTT

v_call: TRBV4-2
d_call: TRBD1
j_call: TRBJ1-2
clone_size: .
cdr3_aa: CASSQDRGQADGYTF
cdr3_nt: TGTGCCAGCAGCCAAGACCGAGGACAGGCTGATGGCTACACCTTC

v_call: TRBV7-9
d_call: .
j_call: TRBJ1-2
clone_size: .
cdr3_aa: CASSFHTNYGYTF
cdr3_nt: TGTGCCAGCAGCTTTCACACTAACTATGGCTACACCTTC

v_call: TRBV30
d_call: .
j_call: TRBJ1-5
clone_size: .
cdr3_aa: CAWSVTSLRGQPQHF
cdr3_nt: TGTGCCTGGAGTGTAACTAGCCTACGCGGTCAGCCCCAGCATTTT

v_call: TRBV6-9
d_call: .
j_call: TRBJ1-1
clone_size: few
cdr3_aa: CASSYPTEEQMNTEAFF
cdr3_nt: TGTGCCAGCAGTTACCCGACAGAGGAGCAGATGAACACTGAAGCTTTCTTT

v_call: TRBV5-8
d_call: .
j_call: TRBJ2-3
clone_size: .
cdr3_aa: CASSAGLSTDTQYF
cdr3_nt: TGTGCCAGCAGCGCGGGACTTAGCACAGATACGCAGTATTTT

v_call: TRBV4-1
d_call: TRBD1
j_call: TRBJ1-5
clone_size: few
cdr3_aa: CASSPTRDRGLGQPQHF
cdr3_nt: TGCGCCAGCAGCCCTACGAGGGACAGGGGGCTAGGTCAGCCCCAGCATTTT

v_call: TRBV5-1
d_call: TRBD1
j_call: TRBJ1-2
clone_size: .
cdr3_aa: CASSFDPQGAAGYTF
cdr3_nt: TGCGCCAGCAGCTTCGACCCCCAGGGGGCGGCTGGCTACACCTTC

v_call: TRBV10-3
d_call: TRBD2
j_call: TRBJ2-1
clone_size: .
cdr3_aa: CAISEPSGSLYNEQFF
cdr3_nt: TGTGCCATCAGTGAGCCTAGCGGGAGCTTGTACAATGAGCAGTTCTTC

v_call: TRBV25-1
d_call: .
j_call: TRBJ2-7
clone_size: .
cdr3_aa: CASRIGDEQYF
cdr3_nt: TGTGCCAGCAGAATCGGTGACGAGCAGTACTTC

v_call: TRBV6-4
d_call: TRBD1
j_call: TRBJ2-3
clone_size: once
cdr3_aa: CASSGDRAYTDTQYF
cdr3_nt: TGTGCCAGCAGTGGAGACAGGGCTTACACAGATACGCAGTATTTT

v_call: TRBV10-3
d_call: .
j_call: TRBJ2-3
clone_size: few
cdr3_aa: CAIGHDGADTQYF
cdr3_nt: TGTGCCATCGGCCACGACGGGGCAGATACGCAGTATTTT

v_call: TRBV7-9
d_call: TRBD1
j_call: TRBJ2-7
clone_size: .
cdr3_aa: CASSGPGQGFEQYF
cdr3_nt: TGTGCCAGCAGCGGCCCGGGACAGGGATTCGAGCAGTACTTC

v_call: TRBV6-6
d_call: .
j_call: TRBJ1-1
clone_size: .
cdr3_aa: CASMAGVNTEAFF
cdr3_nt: TGTGCCAGCATGGCAGGGGTGAACACTGAAGCTTTCTTT

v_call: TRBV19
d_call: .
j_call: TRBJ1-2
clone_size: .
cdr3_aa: CASSMTGRGYTF
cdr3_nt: TGTGCCAGTAGTATGACGGGAAGGGGCTACACCTTC

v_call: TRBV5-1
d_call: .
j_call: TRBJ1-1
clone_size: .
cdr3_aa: CASRPTTGSNTEAFF
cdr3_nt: TGCGCCAGCAGACCGACTACAGGGTCGAACACTGAAGCTTTCTTT

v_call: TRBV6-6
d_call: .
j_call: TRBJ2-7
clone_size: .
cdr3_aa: CASRGPSYEQYF
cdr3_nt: TGTGCCAGCAGGGGGCCTTCCTACGAGCAGTACTTC

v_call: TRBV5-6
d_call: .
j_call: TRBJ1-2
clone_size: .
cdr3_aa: CASSLRVLGNYGYTF
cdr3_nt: TGTGCCAGCAGCTTGCGGGTACTCGGTAACTATGGCTACACCTTC

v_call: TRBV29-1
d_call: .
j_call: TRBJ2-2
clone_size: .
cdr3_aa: CSAAVTSNTGELFF
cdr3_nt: TGCAGCGCCGCTGTGACTTCGAACACCGGGGAGCTGTTTTTT

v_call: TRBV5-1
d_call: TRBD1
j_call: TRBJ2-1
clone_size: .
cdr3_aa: CASSSDRGTTEQFF
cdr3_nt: TGCGCCAGCAGCTCCGACAGGGGAACTACTGAGCAGTTCTTC

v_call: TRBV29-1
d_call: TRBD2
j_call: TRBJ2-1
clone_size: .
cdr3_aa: CSGGLGGSDEQFF
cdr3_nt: TGCAGCGGGGGACTAGGGGGGAGTGATGAGCAGTTCTTC

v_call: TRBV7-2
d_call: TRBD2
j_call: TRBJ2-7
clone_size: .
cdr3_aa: CASSSGTSGYEQYF
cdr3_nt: TGTGCCAGCAGCTCCGGGACTAGCGGTTACGAGCAGTACTTC

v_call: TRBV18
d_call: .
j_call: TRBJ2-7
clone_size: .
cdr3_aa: CASSPGFGTGQTYEQYF
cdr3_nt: TGTGCCAGCTCACCCGGCTTTGGCACAGGGCAAACCTACGAGCAGTACTTC

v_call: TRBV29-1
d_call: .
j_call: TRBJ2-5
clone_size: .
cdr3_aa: CSVERRFQETQYF
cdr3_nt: TGCAGCGTTGAGCGGCGTTTCCAAGAGACCCAGTACTTC

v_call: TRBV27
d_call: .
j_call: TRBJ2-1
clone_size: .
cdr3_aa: CASSSGNEQFF
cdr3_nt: TGTGCCAGCAGTTCAGGTAATGAGCAGTTCTTC

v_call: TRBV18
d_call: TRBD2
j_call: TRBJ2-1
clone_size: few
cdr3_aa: CASSPTSLAGGRNEQFF
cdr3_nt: TGTGCCAGCTCACCAACCTCACTAGCGGGAGGGCGCAATGAGCAGTTCTTC

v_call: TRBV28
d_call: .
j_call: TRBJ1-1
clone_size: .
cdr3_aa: CASSSQGPGTEAFF
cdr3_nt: TGTGCCAGCAGTTCCCAGGGTCCGGGCACTGAAGCTTTCTTT

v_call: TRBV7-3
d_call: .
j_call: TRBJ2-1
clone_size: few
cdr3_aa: CASSFARGNEQFF
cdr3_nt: TGTGCCAGCAGCTTTGCTAGGGGGAATGAGCAGTTCTTC

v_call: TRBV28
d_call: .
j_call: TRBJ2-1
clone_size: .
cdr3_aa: CASMTGPYYNEQFF
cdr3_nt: TGTGCCAGTATGACAGGACCTTACTACAATGAGCAGTTCTTC

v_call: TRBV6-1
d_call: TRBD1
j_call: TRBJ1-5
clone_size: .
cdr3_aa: CASSKDRGGNQPQHF
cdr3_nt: TGTGCCAGCAGTAAGGACAGGGGGGGAAATCAGCCCCAGCATTTT

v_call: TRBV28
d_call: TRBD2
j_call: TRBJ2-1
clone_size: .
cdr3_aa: CASSLVAPGRDNEQFF
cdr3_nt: TGTGCCAGCAGTTTAGTCGCCCCCGGGAGGGACAATGAGCAGTTCTTC

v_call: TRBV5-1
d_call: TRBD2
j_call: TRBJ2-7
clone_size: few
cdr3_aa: CASSSLAGDAYEQYF
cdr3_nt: TGCGCCAGCAGCTCCTTAGCGGGAGATGCCTACGAGCAGTACTTC

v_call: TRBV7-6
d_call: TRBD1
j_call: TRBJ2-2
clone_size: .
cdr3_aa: CASSSWGGQGNTGELFF
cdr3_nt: TGTGCCAGCAGCTCGTGGGGCGGACAGGGCAACACCGGGGAGCTGTTTTTT

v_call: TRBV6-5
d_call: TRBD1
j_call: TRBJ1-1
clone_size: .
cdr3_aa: CASSPGQGFTEAFF
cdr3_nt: TGTGCCAGCAGTCCGGGACAGGGGTTCACTGAAGCTTTCTTT

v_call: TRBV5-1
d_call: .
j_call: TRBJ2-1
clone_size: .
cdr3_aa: CASTRDKKYNEQFF
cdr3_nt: TGCGCCAGCACCCGGGACAAAAAGTACAATGAGCAGTTCTTC

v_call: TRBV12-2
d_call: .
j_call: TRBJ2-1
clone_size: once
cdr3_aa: CASPDYATWSGSAYNEQFF
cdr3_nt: TGTGCAAGTCCCGATTATGCCACTTGGAGCGGGTCGGCCTACAATGAGCAGTTCTTC

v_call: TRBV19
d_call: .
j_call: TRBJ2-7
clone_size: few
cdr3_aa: CASSISGSSYEQYF
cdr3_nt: TGTGCCAGTAGCATATCCGGGAGCTCCTACGAGCAGTACTTC

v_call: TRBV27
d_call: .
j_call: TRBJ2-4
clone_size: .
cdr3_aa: CASSIGTEGRRKNIQYF
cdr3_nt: TGTGCCAGCAGTATAGGGACGGAGGGGAGGCGGAAAAACATTCAGTACTTC

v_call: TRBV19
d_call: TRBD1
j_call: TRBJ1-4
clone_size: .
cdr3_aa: CASSIRGQGREKLFF
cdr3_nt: TGTGCCAGTAGTATACGGGGACAGGGCCGTGAAAAACTGTTTTTT

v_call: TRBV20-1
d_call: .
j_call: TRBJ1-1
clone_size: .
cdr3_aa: CSARRDIEAFF
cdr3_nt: TGCAGTGCTAGGAGAGACATTGAAGCTTTCTTT

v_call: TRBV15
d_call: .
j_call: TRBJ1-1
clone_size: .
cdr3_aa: CATSREGWGRTSNTEAFF
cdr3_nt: TGTGCCACCAGCAGAGAGGGGTGGGGGAGGACGTCGAACACTGAAGCTTTCTTT

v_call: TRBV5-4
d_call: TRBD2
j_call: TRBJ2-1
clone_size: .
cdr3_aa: CASSRELAGSYNEQFF
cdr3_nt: TGTGCCAGCAGCCGTGAACTAGCGGGGAGTTACAATGAGCAGTTCTTC

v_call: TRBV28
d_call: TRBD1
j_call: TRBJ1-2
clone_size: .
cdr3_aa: CASSPDREYGYTF
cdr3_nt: TGTGCCAGCAGTCCTGACAGGGAGTATGGCTACACCTTC

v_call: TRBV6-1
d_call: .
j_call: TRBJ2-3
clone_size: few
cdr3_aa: CASKGVDTQYF
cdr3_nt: TGTGCCAGCAAGGGGGTGGATACGCAGTATTTT

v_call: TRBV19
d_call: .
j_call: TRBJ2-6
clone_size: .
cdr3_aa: CASSISDIGGANVLTF
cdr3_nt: TGTGCCAGTAGTATATCGGACATCGGGGGGGCCAACGTCCTGACTTTC

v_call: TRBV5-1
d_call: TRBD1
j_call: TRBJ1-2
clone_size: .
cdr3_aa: CASSPGTGHGYGYTF
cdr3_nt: TGCGCCAGCAGCCCGGGGACAGGGCATGGCTATGGCTACACCTTC

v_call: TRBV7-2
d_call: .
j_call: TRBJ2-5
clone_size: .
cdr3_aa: CASSSTSSGETQYF
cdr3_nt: TGTGCCAGCAGCAGCACTAGCTCGGGAGAGACCCAGTACTTC

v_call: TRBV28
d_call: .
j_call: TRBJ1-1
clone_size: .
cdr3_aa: CASKVRETEAFF
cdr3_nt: TGTGCCAGCAAGGTACGGGAGACTGAAGCTTTCTTT